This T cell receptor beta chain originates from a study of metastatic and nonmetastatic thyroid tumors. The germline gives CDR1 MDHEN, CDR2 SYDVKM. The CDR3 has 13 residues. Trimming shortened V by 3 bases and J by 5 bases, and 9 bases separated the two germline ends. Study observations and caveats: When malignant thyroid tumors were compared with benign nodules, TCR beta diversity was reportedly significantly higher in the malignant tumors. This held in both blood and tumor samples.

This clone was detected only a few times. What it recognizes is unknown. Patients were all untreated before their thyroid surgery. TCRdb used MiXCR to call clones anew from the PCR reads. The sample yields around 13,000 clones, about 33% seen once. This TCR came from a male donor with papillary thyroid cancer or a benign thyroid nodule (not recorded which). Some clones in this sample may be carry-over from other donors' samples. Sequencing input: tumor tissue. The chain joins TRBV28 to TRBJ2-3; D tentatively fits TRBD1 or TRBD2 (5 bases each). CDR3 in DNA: TGTGCCAGCAGTTTTGATGGGGGAGATACGCAGTATTTT. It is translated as CASSFDGGDTQYF.